A selection of T cell receptor beta chains follows, all from one sample in a study of cytomegalovirus exposure and HLA in healthy donors. TCRdb's copy holds only in-frame clones and misses some; the assay was immunoSEQ multiplex PCR. Of about 130,000 clones detected, approximately 80% appear once; the ten largest clones hold 9.5% to 13%. Material for sequencing was PBMCs. Every receptor here comes from a man aged 30-40 years in good health and CMV-seropositive. Both conserved end residues are part of each CDR3. Fields, in order: J gene, clone size, V gene, D gene, CDR3 DNA, CDR3 protein. The D gene is left open where the match is weak. Clone size, where shown, is once, few, many, or a class for clones that have expanded.

TRBJ2-5 - TRBV5-4 - TGTGCCAGCAGCTTGTCGTGGGAGCGGGAGACCCAGTACTTC CASSLSWERETQYF
TRBJ1-4 - TRBV5-1 - TGCGCCAGCAGCTTGGAGCCGGGATCCGGTGAAAAACTGTTTTTT CASSLEPGSGEKLFF
TRBJ1-1 once TRBV4-3 - TGCGCCAGCAGCCAGGACAGATACACTGAAGCTTTCTTT CASSQDRYTEAFF
TRBJ2-3 - TRBV2 TRBD2 TGTGCCAGCAGCATAGCGGGAGGGTCAGATACGCAGTATTTT CASSIAGGSDTQYF
TRBJ2-5 - TRBV28 TRBD2 TGTGCCAGCAGCCAAGAGGGGAGGCGGGAGGGCCGGGAGACCCAGTACTTC CASSQEGRREGRETQYF
TRBJ2-7 - TRBV5-6 - TGTGCCAGCAGCGGGTGGCTGGACAGAACAACGAAAGGCTACGAGCAGTACTTC CASSGWLDRTTKGYEQYF
TRBJ2-3 - TRBV6-5 - TGTGCCAGCAGTTACCGGGGTTCCCTTACAGATACGCAGTATTTT CASSYRGSLTDTQYF
TRBJ2-1 once TRBV28 TRBD1 TGTGCCAGCAGGATCGGGACAGTTTCCTACAATGAGCAGTTCTTC CASRIGTVSYNEQFF
TRBJ2-5 few TRBV19 - TGTGCCAGCCTTGGAGGGCGGGGACAAGAGACCCAGTACTTC CASLGGRGQETQYF
TRBJ2-1 - TRBV6-5 - TGTGCCAGCAGTTCGGTTGAGAACCACCGGGACAATGAGCAGTTCTTC CASSSVENHRDNEQFF
TRBJ2-3 few TRBV29-1 TRBD2 TGCAGCGTTGAAGGGACTAGCGGGAGTGCATCGGATACGCAGTATTTT CSVEGTSGSASDTQYF
TRBJ2-2 - TRBV7-9 - TGTGCCAGCAGCTTTCAAGAGATCGGGGAGCTGTTTTTT CASSFQEIGELFF
TRBJ2-7 - TRBV25-1 - TGTGCCAGTCGAGCGGGCAGCTCCTACGAGCAGTACTTC CASRAGSSYEQYF
TRBJ1-2 - TRBV5-4 - TGTGCCAGCAGGGCGGGGGGGGGCACCGTCTATGGCTACACCTTC CASRAGGGTVYGYTF
TRBJ2-7 - TRBV7-8 TRBD1 TGTGCCAGCAGCCTCACAGGGGGCTTGGGCGAGCAGTACTTC CASSLTGGLGEQYF
TRBJ1-5 - TRBV6-1 TRBD1 TGTGCCAGCAGTGGGGACAGGGTCCCTTATAGCAATCAGCCCCAGCATTTT CASSGDRVPYSNQPQHF
TRBJ2-1 - TRBV6-5 - TGTGCCAGCAGTAAAACCTGGAGGGACAATGAGCAGTTCTTC CASSKTWRDNEQFF
TRBJ2-7 - TRBV30 - TGTGCCTGGACGCCAGGGACCTACGAGCAGTACTTC CAWTPGTYEQYF
TRBJ2-1 - TRBV5-6 - TGTGCCAGCAGCGGTGCTTGGCCGGGGGTAGGGTCCAATGAGCAGTTCTTC CASSGAWPGVGSNEQFF
TRBJ2-7 - TRBV5-1 - TGCGCCAGCAGCTCCATGGGCGGCAGGGGCGGCTCCTACGAGCAGTACTTC CASSSMGGRGGSYEQYF
TRBJ1-2 - TRBV30 - TGTGCCTGGAGAAACCTGCGGGCGCGGTATGGCTACACCTTC CAWRNLRARYGYTF
TRBJ1-1 - TRBV11-2 - TGTGCCAGCAGGGGCCCGGGCCGTAGGGGAGCTTTCTTT CASRGPGRRGAFF
TRBJ1-1 - TRBV4-2 - TGTGCCAGCAGCCAAGATCTAAAGGGGCAGGGTATCGGGGCTTTCTTT CASSQDLKGQGIGAFF
TRBJ2-5 - TRBV5-5 TRBD2 TGTGCCAGCAGCTTCGGTGTGGGGGGGAGGGAGACCCAGTACTTC CASSFGVGGRETQYF
TRBJ2-3 - TRBV27 - TGTGCCAGCAGTTTAAATCGGGGGATAGATACGCAGTATTTT CASSLNRGIDTQYF
TRBJ2-7 - TRBV6-5 TRBD2 TGTGCCAGCAGTTACAGTTCGAGCGGGAGGGCCCAATCCCACTTC CASSYSSSGRAQSHF
TRBJ2-3 - TRBV5-4 - TGTGCCAGCAGCTTGGTGGCTCTTGGGGGGACAGATACGCAGTATTTT CASSLVALGGTDTQYF
TRBJ2-3 - TRBV7-2 - TGTGCCAGCAGCTTAGGGCACTACGATACGCAGTATTTT CASSLGHYDTQYF
TRBJ2-1 few TRBV2 TRBD2 TGTGCCAGCAGGCTTTCCGGGACTAGCGGCGAATATGAGCAGTTCTTC CASRLSGTSGEYEQFF
TRBJ2-2 - TRBV19 - TGTGCCAGTAGAGGCGCGGGGAACACCGGGGAGCTGTTTTTT CASRGAGNTGELFF
TRBJ2-3 - TRBV5-1 - TGCGCCAGCAGCTACGGACGGCCGGGGGATACGCAGTATTTT CASSYGRPGDTQYF
TRBJ2-3 - TRBV9 TRBD2 TGTGCCAGCAGTGCGACGGGACTAGCGGGAGGGCACCCACGAGATACGCAGTATTTT CASSATGLAGGHPRDTQYF
TRBJ2-1 - TRBV19 - TGTGCCACCTCCGTAGAGGGAATCTCCTACAATGAGCAGTTCTTC CATSVEGISYNEQFF
TRBJ1-2 - TRBV6-5 - TGTGCCAGCAGTTACAAAGACAGAAGCTATGGCTACACCTTC CASSYKDRSYGYTF
TRBJ2-1 - TRBV7-2 - TGTGCCAGCAGCTTCCCCCTGAGGGGGAAGAGGTACAATGAGCAGTTCTTC CASSFPLRGKRYNEQFF
TRBJ2-1 - TRBV27 - TGTGCCAGCGGTCCCAGGGGAGTCGGCTACAATGAGCAGTTCTTC CASGPRGVGYNEQFF
TRBJ2-7 - TRBV30 TRBD1 TGTGCCTGTTCAGGGGGCTACGAGCAGTACTTC CACSGGYEQYF
TRBJ1-2 few TRBV6-6 TRBD1 TGTGCCACTGACGCGGGGACAGGGTACTATGGCTACACCTTC CATDAGTGYYGYTF
TRBJ1-2 few TRBV19 - TGTGCCAGTAGTCGGGACTACTCGACAGTTACACGTTATGGCTACACCTTC CASSRDYSTVTRYGYTF
TRBJ1-4 - TRBV5-6 - TGTGCCAGCAGCTTCGGGGTCGCTCGGGACACGGGTGAAAAACTGTTTTTT CASSFGVARDTGEKLFF
TRBJ2-7 - TRBV27 TRBD2 TGTGCCAGCAGTTTCTATAGCGGGAGAGACTACGAGCAGTACTTC CASSFYSGRDYEQYF
TRBJ2-1 - TRBV7-2 - TGTGCCAGCAGCTCCGACTGGAACTCCTACAATGAGCAGTTCTTC CASSSDWNSYNEQFF
TRBJ2-5 - TRBV29-1 - TGCAGCGTTGAAGATACGGGGACCCAGTACTTC CSVEDTGTQYF
TRBJ2-7 - TRBV27 TRBD2 TGTGCCAGCAGCCCGACTAGCGGGGTGGCCGAGCAGTACTTC CASSPTSGVAEQYF
TRBJ1-1 - TRBV5-1 TRBD1 TGCGCCAGCAGCTGGACAGGGATCTCCACTGAAGCTTTCTTT CASSWTGISTEAFF
TRBJ2-1 - TRBV19 TRBD2 TGTGCCAGTAGCCCGGGACTAGCGGGAGGGAGTTCCTACAATGAGCAGTTCTTC CASSPGLAGGSSYNEQFF
TRBJ2-1 - TRBV27 - TGTGCCAGCAGTTTAGGCCGAGGAGGGTCCTCCTACAATGAGCAGTTCTTC CASSLGRGGSSYNEQFF
TRBJ2-3 - TRBV7-6 TRBD1 TGTGCCAGCAGCACGGGGACAGGTTTCACAGATACGCAGTATTTT CASSTGTGFTDTQYF
TRBJ2-5 few TRBV13 TRBD1 TGTGCCAGCAGCTACGGACAGGGTTCGGAGACCCAGTACTTC CASSYGQGSETQYF
TRBJ2-7 - TRBV10-3 TRBD1 TGTGCCATCAGTGTGGACAGGGCGAACTCCTACGAGCAGTACTTC CAISVDRANSYEQYF
TRBJ2-1 - TRBV28 - TGTGCCGCCCGGGGGTACAATGAGCAGTTCTTC CAARGYNEQFF
TRBJ2-5 - TRBV2 TRBD2 TGTGCCAGCAGTGAAGCCTCACTAGCGGGTAAAGAGACCCAGTACTTC CASSEASLAGKETQYF
TRBJ1-2 - TRBV7-2 - TGTGCCAGCACCAAGGGGCTGGGAGGGTTTGGCTACACCTTC CASTKGLGGFGYTF
TRBJ1-5 - TRBV6-5 - TGTGCCAGCTCGGTTACAGGGAGCAATCAGCCCCAGCATTTT CASSVTGSNQPQHF
TRBJ2-5 - TRBV5-4 - TGTGCCAGCAGCTTCCGGGAGCGTCGGGAGACCCAGTACTTC CASSFRERRETQYF
TRBJ1-2 many TRBV4-3 - TGCGCCAGCAGCCAAGAGGTGACTTCCCGCTATGGCTACACCTTC CASSQEVTSRYGYTF
TRBJ2-7 - TRBV7-9 - TGTGCCAGCAGCTTCAGACAGGCCTACGAGCAGTACTTC CASSFRQAYEQYF